The present entry profiles one TCR beta chain with its context. Templates that were synthetic TCR analogs were spiked into each PCR. Assay used: immunoSEQ multiplex PCR; TCRdb lists only in-frame clones, some missing. The data contain roughly 32,000 clones, roughly 87% of them seen just once; the ten biggest clones take up over 6.5%. As to time point: peripheral blood 6 weeks after treatment start. The sample comes from a study of PD-L1 blockade in urothelial cancer. Background on the study: Starting in about 2014, patients were given atezolizumab (1,200 mg intravenously every 3 weeks). Timepoints chosen for blood analysis were 3 weeks (second dose) and 6 weeks after treatment start.

The clonotype originates from a man older than 75 with urothelial cancer. Specimen: PBMCs, collected around atezolizumab (anti-PD-L1) treatment.

CDR3 residues: CASSEGQGTQRAGGDYF. The CDR3 nucleotides read TGCGCCAGCAGTGAGGGACAGGGGACCCAAAGAGCGGGAGGTGATTACTTC. V is TRBV10-2 and J is TRBJ2-7; D could derive from TRBD1 or TRBD2 (9 bases each). Germline V lookup: CDR1 WSHSY, CDR2 SAAADI. Trimming took off 2 bases at V and 13 bases at J, with 30 bases between the two ends. The CDR3 runs to 17 residues.